One and the same sample provided the 15 T cell receptor beta chains below, sequenced in a study of shared clonotypes between healthy human individuals. Produced via immunoSEQ multiplex PCR; TCRdb's table is partial and in-frame only. The repertoire has approximately 2,000,000 clones, around 93% of them found once; the top ten carry 1.5% to 2%. The naive CD8 population came from CD45RO-negative cells selected for CCR7, without terminally differentiated effector memory CD45RA+ cells. Material for sequencing was naive CD8+ T cells from PBMCs. The receptor set was obtained from a man between 18 and 35 years old in good health. Some clones in this sample may be carry-over from other donors' samples.

The gene calls are TRBV4-1 and TRBJ1-1, with D hard to call. Trimming removed 1 base from V and 0 bases from J, with 12 bases in between. Germline V gene lookup returns CDR1 MGHRA and CDR2 YSYEKL. The CDR3 consists of 16 residues. CDR3 region: CASSQGAGKMNTEAFF. CDR3 coding DNA: TGCGCCAGCAGCCAAGGGGCCGGTAAAATGAACACTGAAGCTTTCTTT.

The chain recombines TRBV6-5 with TRBJ1-1, with D hard to call. V lost 5 bases and J lost 3, with 10 bases in between. The CDR3 loop spans 13 amino acids. Germline-derived CDR1 and CDR2 are MNHEY and SVGAGI. The CDR3 sequence: CASSLRPDTEAFF. The CDR3 nucleotides are TGTGCCAGCAGTCTTAGACCCGACACTGAAGCTTTCTTT.

J is TRBJ2-7 and V is TRBV7-2; D is undetermined. V lost 2 bases, J lost 2 bases, and 7 bases lay in between. The germline gives CDR1 SGHTA, CDR2 FQGNSA. The CDR3 loop spans 13 amino acids. The CDR3 protein is CASSLPRAYEQYF. Written as DNA, the CDR3 is TGTGCCAGCAGCTTACCCCGGGCCTACGAGCAGTACTTC.

The V gene is TRBV27, the J gene TRBJ1-5; 9 bases line up with TRBD1. This CDR3 spans 15 amino acids. J was trimmed by 0 bases and V by 3 bases; bases with no gene match: 0. Germline-derived CDR1 and CDR2 are MNHEY and SMNVEV (reference sequence). This CDR3 reads CASSLTGGSNQPQHF. The CDR3 DNA follows: TGTGCCAGCAGTTTGACAGGGGGTAGCAATCAGCCCCAGCATTTT.

This chain joins TRBV19 and TRBJ1-5, with D tentatively TRBD1 (5 bases). CDR1 is LNHDA and CDR2 is SQIVND in the germline V gene (reference sequence). V dropped 6 bases and J dropped 2 bases, with 14 bases sitting between them. The CDR3 contains 15 residues. CDR3 protein: CASRDRGAGNQPQHF. DNA for the CDR3: TGTGCCAGTAGAGATAGGGGCGCGGGCAATCAGCCCCAGCATTTT.

This sequence joins TRBV19 and TRBJ2-1; TRBD1 might be the D (6 bases). The CDR3 length is 19 residues. The V and J ends lost 3 bases and 2 bases respectively, with 23 bases between them. The germline gives CDR1 LNHDA, CDR2 SQIVND (reference sequence). The CDR3 DNA follows: TGTGCCAGTAGTATCCGGCCCTCCTCGACAGGCCTACCCTACAATGAGCAGTTCTTC. It yields the protein CASSIRPSSTGLPYNEQFF.

This clone was observed a few times. The chain carries TRBV21-1 and TRBJ1-1. TRBV21-1 is designated a pseudogene. The CDR3 sequence is 14 residues long. The CDR3 region has the DNA TGTGCCAGCAGCAAACGGCCCGTGAACACTGAAGCTTTCTTT. It specifies CASSKRPVNTEAFF.

There are a few counts of this clone. This sequence joins TRBV6-5 and TRBJ2-2, with D perhaps assigned TRBD1 or TRBD2 (5 bases each). V was cut by 0 bases and J by 1 base, with 6 bases left in between. Germline V gene lookup returns CDR1 MNHEY and CDR2 SVGAGI. This CDR3 is 15 amino acids long. The CDR3 DNA sequence: TGTGCCAGCAGTTACTCGAGGGGGAACACCGGGGAGCTGTTTTTT. Translated, it gives CASSYSRGNTGELFF.

The chain employs TRBV7-2 and TRBJ2-2; 8 nucleotides align to TRBD1. The length of the CDR3 is 15 residues. The germline V gene has CDR1 SGHTA and CDR2 FQGNSA. V lost 2 bases, J lost 5 bases, and 4 bases stayed unmatched. CDR3 amino acids: CASSLTYRGTGELFF. The CDR3, as DNA: TGTGCCAGCAGCTTAACCTACAGGGGGACCGGGGAGCTGTTTTTT.

The gene calls are TRBV19 and TRBJ2-7; 7 positions agree with TRBD1. CDR3 length: 14 amino acids. Germline lookup yields CDR1 LNHDA and CDR2 SQIVND (reference sequence). Trimming cost V 1 base and J 5 bases; bases outside gene matches: 5. The CDR3 nucleotides are TGTGCCAGTAGTATAGGGGACAGTTTCCACGAGCAGTACTTC. This sequence encodes CASSIGDSFHEQYF.

The genes are TRBV10-2 and TRBJ2-1; tentatively, D is TRBD2 (6 bases). The CDR3 loop spans 15 amino acids. V was shortened by 5 bases and J by 0 bases, with 11 bases between the two germline ends. The germline V gene encodes CDR1 WSHSY and CDR2 SAAADI. The CDR3 nucleotides read TGCGCCAGCAGTTTTAGCGGCAGCTCCTACAATGAGCAGTTCTTC. This codes for CASSFSGSSYNEQFF.

This clone has a single count. The CDR3 sequence is CASSLRREWGGETQYF. The CDR3 bases are TGTGCCAGCAGCTTGAGGCGGGAGTGGGGTGGAGAGACCCAGTACTTC. This rearrangement joins TRBV5-4 to TRBJ2-5; 7 bases map to TRBD2. Germline loops: CDR1 SGHNT, CDR2 YYREEE (reference sequence). This CDR3 region has 16 residues. The V gene end was trimmed by 1 base and the J gene end by 4 bases; junction bases not matched to a gene: 10.

The chain has TRBV15 and TRBJ2-6, with unresolved D. CDR1 and CDR2 from the germline V gene are LNHNV and YYDKDF (reference sequence). The CDR3 totals 16 residues. Trimming took off 1 base at V and 4 bases at J, with 11 bases between the two ends. CDR3 sequence reads: CATSRGFASGANVLTF. CDR3 bases: TGTGCCACCAGCAGAGGATTTGCGTCCGGGGCCAACGTCCTGACTTTC. Drawing the rest from reference TRBV15 and TRBJ2-6, the complete variable domain is DAMVIQNPRYQVTQFGKPVTLSCSQTLNHNVMYWYQQKSSQAPKLLFHYYDKDFNNEADTPDNFQSRRPNTSFCFLDIRSPGLGDTAMYLCATSRGFASGANVLTFGAGSRLTVL.

A remark on this clone: The identical CDR3 is also encoded by other nucleotide sequences in the sample. This chain joins TRBV11-2 and TRBJ1-2; possible D gene TRBD1, 6 bases. The CDR3 has 12 residues. Deletions cut 1 base from V and 7 bases from J, with 7 bases between. Germline V CDR1 and CDR2: SGHAT, FQNNGV. The CDR3: CASSLGGLGYTF. CDR3 in DNA: TGTGCCAGCAGCTTAGGGGGGCTTGGCTACACCTTC.

The genes are TRBV19 and TRBJ2-1, with 10 bases lining up with TRBD2. The CDR3 totals 14 residues. Trimming at V came to 6 bases and at J to 7 bases, leaving 6 bases not matched to a gene. Germline values: CDR1 LNHDA, CDR2 SQIVND (reference sequence). The CDR3 nucleotides are TGTGCCAGTAGGCCTAGCGGGAGTATGAATGAGCAGTTCTTC. Protein: CASRPSGSMNEQFF.